This is a list of T cell receptor beta chains from one sample in a study of neurological immune-mediated disorders. In TCRdb, the 5' RACE reads were re-called with MiXCR into one record per CDR3 protein. The sample carries fewer than 35,000 distinct CDR3 sequences, 4.6% recorded once. Sequencing was done on a sample of PBMCs. The receptor source for this set is a man aged 18 to 30 in good health. Both conserved end residues are part of each CDR3. A D gene is named only where the DNA matches it firmly. Not all rows give a size; the values are once, few, many and, for expanded clones, a class.

d_call	clone_size	v_call	j_call	cdr3_nt	cdr3_aa
.	many	TRBV25-1	TRBJ1-2	TGTGCCAGCAAGTCGGGACGGCACTATGGCTACACCTTC	CASKSGRHYGYTF
.	many	TRBV6-2/TRBV6-3	TRBJ2-7	TGTGCCAGCACTTGGGCAGGGCTGGACTACGAGCAGTACTTC	CASTWAGLDYEQYF
TRBD2	many	TRBV19	TRBJ2-1	TGTGCCAGTGGAGGGAGGGTAGCGGGGCCGCACTACAATGAGCAGTTCTTC	CASGGRVAGPHYNEQFF
TRBD2	few	TRBV6-5	TRBJ2-2	TGTGCCAGCACTAATGCGGGGGGACTTCGCACCGGGGAGCTGTTTTTT	CASTNAGGLRTGELFF
.	many	TRBV14	TRBJ2-3	TGTGCCAGCAGCCAAGTCCTCGACCGTCCGAGCACAGATACGCAGTATTTT	CASSQVLDRPSTDTQYF
.	many	TRBV4-2	TRBJ1-2	TGTGCCAGCAGCCAAATACAGAGTAACTATGGCTACACCTTC	CASSQIQSNYGYTF
.	many	TRBV3-1	TRBJ2-5	TGTGCCAGCAGCCAGGGGTATGGAGAGACCCAGTACTTC	CASSQGYGETQYF
.	many	TRBV6-4	TRBJ2-1	TGTGCCAGCAGCTCAGAGGAAGGCAATGAGCAGTTCTTC	CASSSEEGNEQFF
TRBD1	many	TRBV9	TRBJ1-6	TGTGCCAGCAGCCCGGGACAGGGGAAGGATTCACCCCTCCACTTT	CASSPGQGKDSPLHF
TRBD1	many	TRBV5-1	TRBJ2-1	TGCGCCAGCAGCTTGAGACAGGGGAACAATGAGCAGTTCTTC	CASSLRQGNNEQFF
.	many	TRBV7-2	TRBJ1-5	TGTGCCAGCAGCTTGGTGGGGAATAGCAATCAGCCCCAGCATTTT	CASSLVGNSNQPQHF
.	many	TRBV29-1	TRBJ2-1	TGCAGCGTTGCCCGGGACATACCCCCCAATGAGCAGTTCTTC	CSVARDIPPNEQFF
.	many	TRBV15	TRBJ2-5	TGTGCCACCAGCACCCTCGGGGACGGGTATTCGGAGACCCAGTACTTC	CATSTLGDGYSETQYF
.	many	TRBV20-1	TRBJ2-5	TGCAGTCCAAACCGGGAGAACCAAGAGACCCAGTACTTC	CSPNRENQETQYF
TRBD1	many	TRBV11-2	TRBJ2-4	TGTGCCAGCAGCGGCCGACAGGGGCTAAACATTCAGTACTTC	CASSGRQGLNIQYF
TRBD1	many	TRBV19	TRBJ2-5	TGTGCCAGTAGTATCCCTACAGGGGGCTTTCGAGAGACCCAGTACTTC	CASSIPTGGFRETQYF
.	many	TRBV12-3/TRBV12-4	TRBJ1-2	TGTGCCAGCAGTTTAATACAGGGACCTCCTAACTATGGCTACACCTTC	CASSLIQGPPNYGYTF
TRBD1	.	TRBV18	TRBJ2-7	TGTGCCAGCTCACCCAGCACCGGGACAGGGGGGTACGAGCAGTACTTC	CASSPSTGTGGYEQYF